This is a list of T cell receptor beta chains from one sample in a study of T-cell memory formation after mild COVID-19. One entry per CDR3 protein results from TCRdb running MiXCR on the 5' RACE reads. The sample carries around 440,000 distinct CDR3 sequences, about 18% recorded once. Material for sequencing was PBMCs or a T cell subset sorted from them (not recorded which). The source is an adult woman who had mild COVID-19 (a few samples of this study predate the infection). Cell type and time point are not known. Each CDR3 is given without its conserved first and last residue. The order of the fields is J gene, V gene, CDR3 protein.

TRBJ2-3,TRBV4-2,ASSQDLPSRDTQY
TRBJ2-7,TRBV20-1,SATPPGGSEQY
TRBJ1-2,TRBV7-3,ASSSGQGFGVYGYT
TRBJ2-1,TRBV20-1,SAMGPSDLISYNEQF
TRBJ1-5,TRBV12-3/TRBV12-4,ASSFLVYGQSLNQPQH
TRBJ2-7,TRBV6-2/TRBV6-3,ASTSQKDGSYEQY
TRBJ2-1,TRBV9,ASSVVDLAGADEQF
TRBJ1-5,TRBV4-1,ASSQGLTSNQPQH
TRBJ1-2,TRBV18,ASTPGQGRANYGYT
TRBJ2-1,TRBV6-5,ASSILAGGPNEQF
TRBJ1-1,TRBV19,ASSIAGQGTEAF
TRBJ2-3,TRBV27,ASSLSFADTQY
TRBJ2-5,TRBV7-2,ASKPEGARGTQY
TRBJ2-1,TRBV12-3/TRBV12-4,ASSPRLDNEQF
TRBJ2-2,TRBV2,ASWEGLPTGELF
TRBJ2-7,TRBV12-3/TRBV12-4,ASSRSGGAYEQY
TRBJ2-3,TRBV9,ASSAGTSGGFTDTQY
TRBJ2-1,TRBV24-1,ATSVDRGQEQF
TRBJ1-1,TRBV24-1,ATSPGRNTEAF
TRBJ1-1,TRBV6-5,ASSYSGSLNTEAF
TRBJ1-2,TRBV20-1,SARRRGSSSNYGYT
TRBJ2-1,TRBV5-6,ASSLAGTDPT
TRBJ2-7,TRBV27,ASSLQATTYEQY
TRBJ2-1,TRBV12-3/TRBV12-4,ASSLALLGGYNEQF
TRBJ2-7,TRBV6-1,ASSEGGLPGDEQY
TRBJ1-6,TRBV9,ASSATDSPLH
TRBJ1-6,TRBV7-9,ASSQRGGRSRSYNSPLH
TRBJ2-3,TRBV10-3,AISGPRTDTQY
TRBJ1-1,TRBV7-6,ASSLVTEGATSTEAF
TRBJ2-1,TRBV4-3,ASSQGTSGYNEQF
TRBJ2-5,TRBV9,ASSVDVPGGPGETQY
TRBJ2-4,TRBV7-2,ASSLASSSGRGNSIQY
TRBJ2-5,TRBV5-1,ASSLGDMIQTQY
TRBJ2-7,TRBV6-2/TRBV6-3,ASSLSLGTEREQY
TRBJ2-6,TRBV19,ASSIPQGFSGANVLT
TRBJ2-3,TRBV12-3/TRBV12-4,ASNREYTDTQY
TRBJ1-4,TRBV6-5,ASSGTGDEKLF
TRBJ1-1,TRBV6-5,ASRPQGAVGTEAF
TRBJ1-1,TRBV5-1,ASSLGYREGTEAF
TRBJ1-2,TRBV29-1,SVVPGGTNYGYT
TRBJ2-4,TRBV5-4,ASSLARGTGANIQY
TRBJ1-1,TRBV5-1,ASSMAATMNTEAF
TRBJ2-1,TRBV21-1,ASSSRARCSYNEQF
TRBJ2-1,TRBV7-9,ASSLARLEGGQRNEQF
TRBJ2-2,TRBV5-1,ASSLAEVVAGELF
TRBJ1-2,TRBV24-1,ATSDRLLSYGYT
TRBJ2-1,TRBV15,ATSRGDNEQF
TRBJ1-4,TRBV4-2,ASSQAHGATNEKLF
TRBJ2-3,TRBV5-6,ASSRSGQSLSTDTQY
TRBJ2-6,TRBV5-1,ASSLGYSSGANVLT
TRBJ1-5,TRBV7-2,ASSMNGEQPQH
TRBJ1-2,TRBV12-3/TRBV12-4,ASRPGLQNYGYT
TRBJ2-3,TRBV6-4,ASSVEGKDTQY